Listed here are 18 T cell receptor beta chains from one sample, sequenced in a study of cytomegalovirus exposure and HLA in healthy donors. Method: immunoSEQ multiplex PCR; TCRdb's copy keeps in-frame clones and lacks some. Of about 140,000 clones in the sample, roughly nine tenths were seen once. Sequences were obtained from PBMCs. Source of these receptors: a man between 18 and 29 years old in good health and CMV-seronegative.

The chain uses TRBV4-1 and TRBJ2-3; D ambiguous. Germline lookup yields CDR1 MGHRA and CDR2 YSYEKL. The CDR3 is 15 amino acids. V was cut by 4 bases and J by 2 bases, with 13 bases left in between. The CDR3 here is CASSLAFPDTDTQYF. The CDR3 coding sequence is TGCGCCAGCAGCCTGGCCTTCCCTGACACAGATACGCAGTATTTT.

This chain uses TRBV6-1 with TRBJ2-5, with D maybe TRBD1 (5 bases). Germline CDR1 MNHNS, CDR2 SASEGT. The CDR3 contains 14 residues. Deletions cut 4 bases from V and 4 bases from J, with 13 bases between. The CDR3 DNA reads as TGTGCCAGCAGTGTCCCCAGGGATGGAGAGACCCAGTACTTC. This codes for CASSVPRDGETQYF.

V and J are TRBV28 and TRBJ2-6; D is perhaps TRBD2 (6 bases). Trimming took 5 bases from V and 1 from J, leaving 21 bases between them. Germline CDR1 MDHEN, CDR2 SYDVKM. The length of the CDR3 is 19 residues. Written as DNA, the CDR3 is TGTGCCAGCAGTACCCGGAGGGTGGGGGGTGCGTCTGGGGCCAACGTCCTGACTTTC. The encoded protein is CASSTRRVGGASGANVLTF.

The chain uses TRBV27 and TRBJ2-1; D uncertain. Trimming stripped 7 bases from V and 14 bases from J, with 12 bases between. This CDR3 comprises 10 residues. The germline V gene encodes CDR1 MNHEY and CDR2 SMNVEV (reference sequence). The CDR3 DNA reads as TGTGCCAGCAAAAGTAGTTCGGAGTTCTTC. Its protein product is CASKSSSEFF.

The chain links TRBV29-1 to TRBJ2-3; possibly TRBD1 for D (7 bases). This CDR3 contains 14 residues. Germline loops: CDR1 SQVTM, CDR2 ANQGSEA. Between the trimmed V and J ends, which lost 6 bases and 0 bases, there was a span of 13 bases. CDR3 DNA sequence: TGCAGCGTCGACCCAGGGGGGAGCACAGATACGCAGTATTTT. As protein: CSVDPGGSTDTQYF.

This chain joins TRBV5-6 and TRBJ2-5; D may be TRBD2 (5 bases). V lost 0 bases and J 1 base, leaving 10 bases between the germline ends. Germline CDR1 and CDR2: SGHDT and YYEEEE. The CDR3 contains 15 residues. The CDR3 bases are TGTGCCAGCAGCTTGGGGACTCGGGGCCAAGAGACCCAGTACTTC. It is translated as CASSLGTRGQETQYF.

This chain uses TRBV7-2 with TRBJ1-4; 9 bases map to TRBD1. Germline CDR1 and CDR2: SGHTA and FQGNSA. This CDR3 has 14 amino acids. V lost 5 bases, J lost 7 bases, and 5 bases stayed unmatched. This chain's CDR3 is CASSAQGASEKLFF. CDR3 nucleotides: TGTGCCAGCAGCGCACAGGGGGCGAGTGAAAAACTGTTTTTT.

This clone showed up just once. The CDR3 DNA sequence: TGCGCCAGCAGCTTGGCCGGGACAGGGGTGGAGACCCAGTACTTC. Translating gives CASSLAGTGVETQYF. The chain links TRBV5-1 to TRBJ2-5; TRBD1 agrees at 10 bases. The CDR3 is 15 residues long. Germline V gene sequence: CDR1 SGHRS, CDR2 YFSETQ. The V segment lost 0 bases and the J segment 5 bases; nucleotides outside the gene matches: 4.

This rearrangement joins TRBV5-1 to TRBJ1-2, with 9 nucleotides matching TRBD1. CDR1 is SGHRS, CDR2 YFSETQ, per germline. This CDR3 spans 15 amino acids. The V segment lost 5 bases and the J segment 8 bases; nucleotides outside the gene matches: 13. The CDR3 sequence: CASRPDRGARDGYTF. The CDR3 DNA follows: TGCGCCAGCAGACCGGACAGGGGAGCTCGGGACGGCTACACCTTC.

In its sample, this clone was seen a few times. The CDR3 spells CATSREGTGANYGYTF. In nucleotides, the CDR3 is TGTGCCACCAGCAGAGAAGGGACAGGGGCTAACTATGGCTACACCTTC. This rearrangement joins TRBV15 to TRBJ1-2; 10 bases line up with TRBD1. Germline V gene sequence: CDR1 LNHNV, CDR2 YYDKDF (reference sequence). With V trimmed by 0 bases and J by 0 bases, 1 base remained unmatched. This CDR3 contains 16 residues.

The rearrangement joins TRBV9 to TRBJ2-1; TRBD2 agrees at 12 bases. The CDR3 is made up of 16 amino acids. The V gene end was trimmed by 3 bases and the J gene end by 3 bases; junction bases not matched to a gene: 4. Germline V gene data show CDR1 as SGDLS and CDR2 as YYNGEE. As DNA, the CDR3 is TGTGCCAGCAGCGCGACTAGCGGGAGCGACTACAATGAGCAGTTCTTC. Translating it yields CASSATSGSDYNEQFF. The full variable domain, with the rest looked up from reference TRBV9 and TRBJ2-1, is DSGVTQTPKHLITATGQRVTLRCSPRSGDLSVYWYQQSLDQGLQFLIQYYNGEERAKGNILERFSAQQFPDLHSELNLSSLELGDSALYFCASSATSGSDYNEQFFGPGTRLTVL.

This rearrangement joins TRBV11-3 to TRBJ2-1; 11 nucleotides line up with TRBD2. The CDR3 loop spans 15 amino acids. The trim removed 5 bases at V and 7 bases at J, leaving 7 bases unmatched. Germline V gene data show CDR1 as SGHNT and CDR2 as YENEEA. In nucleotides, the CDR3 is TGTGCCAGCAGCCCCCGACTAGCGGGGCAGAATGAGCAGTTCTTC. This encodes CASSPRLAGQNEQFF.

The chain carries TRBV13 and TRBJ1-2; 7 nucleotides match TRBD1. J was trimmed by 4 bases and V by 3 bases; bases with no gene match: 5. The germline gives CDR1 PRHDT, CDR2 FYEKMQ (reference sequence). This CDR3 region has 14 residues. The CDR3 here is CASSFWGDSYGYTF. DNA for the CDR3: TGTGCCAGCAGCTTCTGGGGGGACAGCTATGGCTACACCTTC.

This clone appeared once. The chain combines TRBV5-1 with TRBJ1-1, with D tentatively TRBD1 (6 bases). This CDR3 is 16 amino acids long. Germline V gene sequence: CDR1 SGHRS, CDR2 YFSETQ. Trimming pared 1 base from V and 1 base from J, leaving 14 bases between. The DNA for the CDR3 is TGCGCCAGCAGCTTGCGGGAACAGGGCGGGAACACTGAAGCTTTCTTT. Its translation is CASSLREQGGNTEAFF.

In this sample, this clone turned up once. The chain joins TRBV6-5 to TRBJ1-5, with TRBD1 as a possible D gene (5 bases). Looked up from germline, CDR1 is MNHEY and CDR2 is SVGAGI. The CDR3 loop spans 15 amino acids. Trimming stripped 0 bases from V and 2 bases from J, with 8 bases between. For the CDR3, the DNA is TGTGCCAGCAGTTACTCGGGAGGGGGCAATCAGCCCCAGCATTTT. Its translation is CASSYSGGGNQPQHF.

The CDR3 DNA follows: TGTGCCAGACGGGACGGGACAGAAGAGACCCAGTACTTC. Translated, it gives CARRDGTEETQYF. The chain carries TRBV28 and TRBJ2-5; TRBD1 agrees at 7 bases. Germline V gene sequence: CDR1 MDHEN, CDR2 SYDVKM. The trim removed 9 bases at V and 3 bases at J, leaving 7 bases unmatched. The CDR3 spans 13 residues. The whole variable domain, remainder taken from reference TRBV28 and TRBJ2-5, is DVKVTQSSRYLVKRTGEKVFLECVQDMDHENMFWYRQDPGLGLRLIYFSYDVKMKEKGDIPEGYSVSREKKERFSLILESASTNQTSMYLCARRDGTEETQYFGPGTRLLVL.

The CDR3: CASSEALAATYTQYF. The CDR3 coding sequence is TGTGCCAGCAGTGAAGCACTAGCGGCGACGTATACGCAGTATTTT. This chain links TRBV2 with TRBJ2-3; 8 nucleotides align to TRBD2. J lost 7 bases, V lost 0 bases, and 6 bases had no gene match. This CDR3 is 15 amino acids long. CDR1 and CDR2 (germline): SNHLY, FYNNEI.

V usage is TRBV2 and J usage is TRBJ2-7; 11 bases line up with TRBD2. The V gene end was trimmed by 6 bases and the J gene end by 2 bases; junction bases not matched to a gene: 6. Looked up from germline, CDR1 is SNHLY and CDR2 is FYNNEI. There are 15 residues in the CDR3. The CDR3: CASRGTSGGAYEQYF. The CDR3 DNA reads as TGTGCCAGCAGGGGAACTAGCGGGGGAGCCTACGAGCAGTACTTC.